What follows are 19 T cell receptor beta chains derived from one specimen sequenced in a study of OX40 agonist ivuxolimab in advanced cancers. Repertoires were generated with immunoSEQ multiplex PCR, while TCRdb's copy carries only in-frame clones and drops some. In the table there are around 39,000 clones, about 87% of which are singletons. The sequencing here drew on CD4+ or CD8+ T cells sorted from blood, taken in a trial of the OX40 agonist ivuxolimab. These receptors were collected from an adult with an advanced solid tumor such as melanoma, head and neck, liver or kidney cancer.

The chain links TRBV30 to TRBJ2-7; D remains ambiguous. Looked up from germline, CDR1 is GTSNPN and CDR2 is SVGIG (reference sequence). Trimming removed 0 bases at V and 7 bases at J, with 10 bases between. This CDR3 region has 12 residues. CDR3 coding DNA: TGTGCCTGGAGTGTCTATATCGGGGAGCAGTACTTC. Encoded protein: CAWSVYIGEQYF.

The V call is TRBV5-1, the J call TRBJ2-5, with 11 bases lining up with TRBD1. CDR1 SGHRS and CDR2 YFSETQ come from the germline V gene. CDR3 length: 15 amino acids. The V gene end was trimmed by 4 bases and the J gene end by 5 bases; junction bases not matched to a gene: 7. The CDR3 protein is CASSLGTGGVETQYF. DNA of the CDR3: TGCGCCAGCAGCCTTGGGACAGGGGGTGTGGAGACCCAGTACTTC.

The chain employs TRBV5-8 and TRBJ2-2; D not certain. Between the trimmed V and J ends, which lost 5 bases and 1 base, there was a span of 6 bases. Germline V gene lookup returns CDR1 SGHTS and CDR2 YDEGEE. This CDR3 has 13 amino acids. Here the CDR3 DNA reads TGTGCCAGCAGGAAACAGAACACCGGGGAGCTGTTTTTT. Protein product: CASRKQNTGELFF.

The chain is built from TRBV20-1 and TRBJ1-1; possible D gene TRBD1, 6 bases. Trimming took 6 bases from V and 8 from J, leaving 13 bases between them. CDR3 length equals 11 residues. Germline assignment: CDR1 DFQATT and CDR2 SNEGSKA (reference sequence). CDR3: CSALFGQEAFF. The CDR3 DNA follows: TGCAGTGCACTATTTGGACAGGAAGCTTTCTTT.

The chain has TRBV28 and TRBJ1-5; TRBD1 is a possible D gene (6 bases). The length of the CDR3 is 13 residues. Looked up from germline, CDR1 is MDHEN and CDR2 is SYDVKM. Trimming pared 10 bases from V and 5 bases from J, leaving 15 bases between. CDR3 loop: CATRPGVYQPQHF. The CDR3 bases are TGTGCCACACGACCAGGGGTCTATCAGCCCCAGCATTTT.

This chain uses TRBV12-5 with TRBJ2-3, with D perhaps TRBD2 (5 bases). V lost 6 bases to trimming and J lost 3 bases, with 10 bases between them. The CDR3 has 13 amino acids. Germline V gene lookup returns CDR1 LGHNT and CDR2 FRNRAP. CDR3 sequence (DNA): TGTGCTAGTGGCTCCTCGGGAACAGATACGCAGTATTTT. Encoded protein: CASGSSGTDTQYF.

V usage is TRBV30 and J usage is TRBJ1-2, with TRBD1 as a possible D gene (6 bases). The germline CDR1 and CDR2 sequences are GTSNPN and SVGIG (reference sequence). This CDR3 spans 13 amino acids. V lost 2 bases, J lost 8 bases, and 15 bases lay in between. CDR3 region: CAWSPRGARGYTF. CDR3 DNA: TGTGCCTGGAGTCCCCGGGGGGCAAGGGGCTACACCTTC. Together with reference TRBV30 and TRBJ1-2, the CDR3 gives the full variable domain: SQTIHQWPATLVQPVGSPLSLECTVEGTSNPNLYWYRQAAGRGLQLLFYSVGIGQISSEVPQNLSASRPQDRQFILSSKKLLLSDSGFYLCAWSPRGARGYTFGSGTRLTVV.

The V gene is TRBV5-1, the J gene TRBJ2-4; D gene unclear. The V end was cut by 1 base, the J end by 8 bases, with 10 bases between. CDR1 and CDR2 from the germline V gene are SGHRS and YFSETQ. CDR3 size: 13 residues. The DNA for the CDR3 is TGCGCCAGCAGCTTGCAGGTCGCTGACATTCAGTACTTC. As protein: CASSLQVADIQYF. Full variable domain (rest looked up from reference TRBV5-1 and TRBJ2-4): KAGVTQTPRYLIKTRGQQVTLSCSPISGHRSVSWYQQTPGQGLQFLFEYFSETQRNKGNFPGRFSGRQFSNSRSEMNVSTLELGDSALYLCASSLQVADIQYFGAGTRLSVL.

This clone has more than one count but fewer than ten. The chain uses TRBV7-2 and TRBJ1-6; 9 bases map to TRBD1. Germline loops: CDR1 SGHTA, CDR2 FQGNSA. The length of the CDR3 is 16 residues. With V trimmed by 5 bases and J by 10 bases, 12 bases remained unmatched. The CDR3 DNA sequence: TGTGCCAGCAGCCCGAAACCGGGACAGGGTTACTCACCCCTCCACTTT. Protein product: CASSPKPGQGYSPLHF.

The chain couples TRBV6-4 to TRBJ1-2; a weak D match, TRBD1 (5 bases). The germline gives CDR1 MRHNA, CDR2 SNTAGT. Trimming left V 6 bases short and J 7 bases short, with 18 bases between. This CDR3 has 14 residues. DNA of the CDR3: TGTGCCAGCAGCGACGGGACGGGACCATTTGGCTACACCTTC. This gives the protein CASSDGTGPFGYTF.

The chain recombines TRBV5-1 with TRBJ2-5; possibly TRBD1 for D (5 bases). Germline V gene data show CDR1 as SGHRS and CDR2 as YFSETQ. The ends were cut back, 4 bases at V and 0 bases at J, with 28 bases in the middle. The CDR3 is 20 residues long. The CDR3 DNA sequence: TGCGCCAGCAGCCCCCCCGAGACCTCCCTGGTGACAGCATACCAAGAGACCCAGTACTTC. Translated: CASSPPETSLVTAYQETQYF.

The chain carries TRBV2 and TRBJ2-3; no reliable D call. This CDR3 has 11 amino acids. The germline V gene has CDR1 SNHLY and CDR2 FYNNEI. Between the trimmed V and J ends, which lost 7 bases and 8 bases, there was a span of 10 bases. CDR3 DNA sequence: TGTGCCAGCATAGAGGTTGGTACGCAGTATTTT. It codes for CASIEVGTQYF.

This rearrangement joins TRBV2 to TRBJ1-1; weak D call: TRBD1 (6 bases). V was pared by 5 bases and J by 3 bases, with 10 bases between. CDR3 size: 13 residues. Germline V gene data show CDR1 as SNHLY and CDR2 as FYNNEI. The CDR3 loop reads CASSLQGYTEAFF. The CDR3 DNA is TGTGCCAGCAGTCTACAGGGATACACTGAAGCTTTCTTT.

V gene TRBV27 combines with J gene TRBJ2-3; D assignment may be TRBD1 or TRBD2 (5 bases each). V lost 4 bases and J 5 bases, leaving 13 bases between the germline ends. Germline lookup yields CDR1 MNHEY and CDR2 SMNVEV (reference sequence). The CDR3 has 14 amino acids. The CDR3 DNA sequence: TGTGCCAGCAGTTACGGGGCCCTGGGAGATACGCAGTATTTT. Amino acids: CASSYGALGDTQYF.

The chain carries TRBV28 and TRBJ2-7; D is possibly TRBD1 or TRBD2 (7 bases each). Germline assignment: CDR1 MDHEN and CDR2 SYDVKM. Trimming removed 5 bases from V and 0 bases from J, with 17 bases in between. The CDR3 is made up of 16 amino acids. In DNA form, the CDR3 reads TGTGCCAGCAGTCAGGGGGGGGGCCTTAGCTCCTACGAGCAGTACTTC. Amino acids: CASSQGGGLSSYEQYF.

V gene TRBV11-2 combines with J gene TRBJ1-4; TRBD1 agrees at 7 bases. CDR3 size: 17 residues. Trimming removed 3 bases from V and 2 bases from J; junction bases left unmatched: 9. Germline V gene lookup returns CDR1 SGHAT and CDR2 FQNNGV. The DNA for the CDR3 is TGTGCCAGCAGCTTCGGAAGGGGGCAACGTACTAATGAAAAACTGTTTTTT. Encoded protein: CASSFGRGQRTNEKLFF.

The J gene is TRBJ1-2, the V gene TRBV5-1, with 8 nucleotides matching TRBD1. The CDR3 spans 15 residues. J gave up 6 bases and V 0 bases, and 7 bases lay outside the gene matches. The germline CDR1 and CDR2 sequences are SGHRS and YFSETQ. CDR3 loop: CASSLDGTGRDGYTF. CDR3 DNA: TGCGCCAGCAGCTTGGATGGGACAGGCCGTGATGGCTACACCTTC.

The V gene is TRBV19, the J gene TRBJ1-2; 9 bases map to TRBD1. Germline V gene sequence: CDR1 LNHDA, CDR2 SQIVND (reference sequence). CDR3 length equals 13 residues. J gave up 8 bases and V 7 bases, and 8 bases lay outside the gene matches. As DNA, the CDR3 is TGTGCCAGTACCCAACAGGGGGCGCGGGGCTACACCTTC. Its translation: CASTQQGARGYTF.

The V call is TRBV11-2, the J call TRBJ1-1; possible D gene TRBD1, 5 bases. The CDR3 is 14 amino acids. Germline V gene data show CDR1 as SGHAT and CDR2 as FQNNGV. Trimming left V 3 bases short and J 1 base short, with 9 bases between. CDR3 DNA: TGTGCCAGCAGCTTGACCGGGGCGAACACTGAAGCTTTCTTT. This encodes CASSLTGANTEAFF.